The 25 T cell receptor beta chains in this list originate from one sample, sequenced in a study of T cell responses to AZD1222 COVID-19 vaccine. Assay: immunoSEQ multiplex PCR; the TCRdb copy retains only in-frame clones and omits some. The table shows around 120,000 clones, with 85% to 90% occurring only once. Sequencing was performed on peripheral blood, taken on day 0 of AZD1222 vaccination. These receptors were obtained from an adult in good health.

The V and J genes are TRBV10-3 and TRBJ2-5; TRBD1 matches 8 bases. V was pared by 6 bases and J by 1 base, with 4 bases of the junction left unmatched. Germline V gene lookup returns CDR1 ENHRY and CDR2 SYGVKD. This CDR3 has 14 amino acids. The CDR3 spells CAIRETGAQETQYF. The CDR3 DNA sequence: TGTGCCATCAGGGAGACAGGGGCCCAAGAGACCCAGTACTTC.

This rearrangement joins TRBV15 to TRBJ2-2; possibly TRBD2 for D (5 bases). The CDR3 covers 16 residues. Germline-derived CDR1 and CDR2 are LNHNV and YYDKDF (reference sequence). Trimming took off 0 bases at V and 0 bases at J, with 8 bases between the two ends. The CDR3 DNA sequence: TGTGCCACCAGCAGAGAAGGAGCGGCGAACACCGGGGAGCTGTTTTTT. This gives the protein CATSREGAANTGELFF.

The rearrangement joins TRBV5-5 to TRBJ2-5; 11 nucleotides match TRBD1. This CDR3 is 19 amino acids long. V lost 5 bases and J lost 2; bases outside the gene matches: 17. Germline V gene data show CDR1 as SGHKS and CDR2 as YYEKEE (reference sequence). The CDR3 region is CASRSGQGAILSTQETQYF. In DNA form, the CDR3 reads TGTGCCAGCAGATCAGGACAGGGGGCAATCCTAAGCACTCAAGAGACCCAGTACTTC.

The chain has TRBV6-5 and TRBJ1-3, with TRBD1 matching 8 bases. The CDR3 length is 14 residues. Trimming at V came to 5 bases and at J to 2 bases, leaving 2 bases not matched to a gene. CDR1 and CDR2 (germline): MNHEY, SVGAGI. This CDR3 is CASSQTGAGNTIYF. In DNA, the CDR3 is TGTGCCAGCAGTCAGACAGGGGCTGGAAACACCATATATTTT.

This clone was found once. Sequence at one end of the junction differs from germline and may be a read error. The V and J genes are TRBV5-4 and TRBJ2-3; TRBD2 is a possible D gene (7 bases). The V gene's germline CDR1 is SGHNT and CDR2 YYREEE (reference sequence). The length of the CDR3 is 16 residues. DNA for the CDR3: TGTGCCAGCAGCTTGGCCGTGGGCGGGGGCACGGATACGCAGTATTTT. This encodes CASSLAVGGGTDTQYF.

V and J are TRBV19 and TRBJ1-2; D remains unclear. The CDR3 is 15 residues long. V was clipped by 3 bases and J by 8 bases, with 19 bases between them. Germline CDR1 and CDR2: LNHDA and SQIVND (reference sequence). For the CDR3, the DNA is TGTGCCAGTAGTATGAATGGGTCCCCCAGGCTCGGCTACACCTTC. It yields the protein CASSMNGSPRLGYTF.

The V call is TRBV5-1, the J call TRBJ1-1; tentatively, D is TRBD1 (5 bases). The CDR3 covers 15 residues. The V and J ends lost 3 bases and 1 base respectively, with 13 bases between them. The V gene's germline CDR1 is SGHRS and CDR2 YFSETQ. The CDR3 nucleotides are TGCGCCAGCAGCTGGATTACAGGCCAGAACACTGAAGCTTTCTTT. Residues: CASSWITGQNTEAFF.

The table lists this clone with a count of one. The chain links TRBV5-4 to TRBJ2-1, with 7 bases aligning to TRBD1. This CDR3 region has 15 residues. V was pared by 0 bases and J by 5 bases, with 5 bases of the junction left unmatched. CDR1 is SGHNT and CDR2 is YYREEE in the germline V gene (reference sequence). CDR3 DNA sequence: TGTGCCAGCAGCTTGGAAGGACAGGCCCACAATGAGCAGTTCTTC. It specifies CASSLEGQAHNEQFF. Variable domain in full (rest from reference TRBV5-4 and TRBJ2-1): ETGVTQSPTHLIKTRGQQVTLRCSSQSGHNTVSWYQQALGQGPQFIFQYYREEENGRGNFPPRFSGLQFPNYSSELNVNALELDDSALYLCASSLEGQAHNEQFFGPGTRLTVL.

This chain joins TRBV6-1 and TRBJ1-2; D ambiguous. The CDR3 sequence is 13 residues long. Trimming removed 1 base at V and 9 bases at J, with 12 bases between. Germline CDR1 MNHNS, CDR2 SASEGT. CDR3 sequence reads: CASSEVTQQSYTF. CDR3 coding DNA: TGTGCCAGCAGTGAAGTGACCCAACAGAGCTACACCTTC.

This chain connects TRBV5-1 to TRBJ1-5; 7 nucleotides match TRBD1. After removal of 10 bases from V and 6 bases from J, the junction contained 13 bases not matched to a gene. CDR3 length: 14 residues. Germline values: CDR1 SGHRS, CDR2 YFSETQ. CDR3 sequence (DNA): TGCGCCTTAAAGGCTGACAGGGAGGGTCAGCCCCAGCATTTT. Its protein is CALKADREGQPQHF.

The V and J genes are TRBV5-1 and TRBJ1-2; D is perhaps TRBD1 (6 bases). The germline V gene encodes CDR1 SGHRS and CDR2 YFSETQ. V lost 4 bases and J lost 8, with 21 bases in between. The length of the CDR3 is 15 residues. The DNA for the CDR3 is TGCGCCAGCAGCCCGCCCACGGGGGGCGCGGAGGGCTACACCTTC. This encodes CASSPPTGGAEGYTF.

This chain uses TRBV5-1 with TRBJ1-6, with D unclear. V was cut by 0 bases and J by 3 bases, with 7 bases left in between. CDR3 length equals 15 residues. Germline CDR1 and CDR2: SGHRS and YFSETQ. This CDR3 reads CASSLEALYNSPLHF. DNA of the CDR3: TGCGCCAGCAGCTTGGAGGCCCTCTATAATTCACCCCTCCACTTT.

The chain couples TRBV25-1 to TRBJ2-2; a possible D gene is TRBD2 (5 bases). V was trimmed by 9 bases and J by 3 bases, leaving 14 bases between them. Germline-derived CDR1 and CDR2 are MGHDK and SYGVNS. This CDR3 contains 14 residues. The CDR3 sequence: CASEGLVYTGELFF. The CDR3 nucleotides are TGTGCCAGTGAGGGTCTAGTATACACCGGGGAGCTGTTTTTT.

The rearrangement links TRBV10-3 to TRBJ1-6, with D maybe TRBD1 (6 bases). Germline V gene sequence: CDR1 ENHRY, CDR2 SYGVKD. The CDR3 consists of 16 residues. V lost 6 bases, J lost 9 bases, and 21 bases lay in between. The CDR3 sequence: CAISGGGGKIGSPLHF. The CDR3 DNA reads TGTGCCATCAGCGGGGGCGGGGGAAAAATTGGTTCACCCCTCCACTTT.

The chain couples TRBV12-3 or TRBV12-4 to TRBJ1-2; D unclear. The CDR3 has 12 amino acids. V was shortened by 1 base and J by 8 bases, with 8 bases between the two germline ends. CDR3 in DNA: TGTGCCAGCAGTTTAGGCGTGGGAGGCTACACCTTC. Translating it yields CASSLGVGGYTF.

The chain has TRBV3-1 (or the pseudogene TRBV3-2) and TRBJ1-2; D gene ambiguous. With 4 bases removed from V and 4 bases from J, the gap between germline ends came to 16 bases. Germline V CDR1 and CDR2: LGHDT, YNNKEL (reference sequence). This CDR3 contains 15 residues. CDR3 sequence reads: CASSRGQVASYGYTF. The CDR3 DNA reads as TGTGCCAGCAGCCGAGGGCAGGTGGCGAGCTATGGCTACACCTTC.

The rearrangement joins TRBV5-8 to TRBJ2-7; 9 bases fit TRBD1. Germline V gene data show CDR1 as SGHTS and CDR2 as YDEGEE. J gave up 6 bases and V 0 bases, and 4 bases lay outside the gene matches. The CDR3 totals 14 residues. The DNA for the CDR3 is TGTGCCAGCAGCTTGGACAGGGGGCCCGGCGAGCAGTACTTC. Translation gives CASSLDRGPGEQYF.

As regards this clone: At the DNA level, this CDR3 is encoded by other sequences in the same sample as well. The rearrangement links TRBV6-5 to TRBJ1-5; D may be TRBD1 (5 bases). CDR1 is MNHEY, CDR2 SVGAGI, per germline. Trimming took 5 bases from V and 1 from J, leaving 9 bases between them. The length of the CDR3 is 14 residues. The DNA for the CDR3 is TGTGCCAGCAGTAACCGGGACAGCAATCAGCCCCAGCATTTT. Protein: CASSNRDSNQPQHF.

The rearrangement links TRBV29-1 to TRBJ2-1; 8 nucleotides align to TRBD1. Germline-derived CDR1 and CDR2 are SQVTM and ANQGSEA. This CDR3 comprises 14 residues. Trimming cost V 7 bases and J 1 base; bases outside gene matches: 6. The CDR3 bases are TGCAGCGCTGCAGGGGGCGGTTCCTACAATGAGCAGTTCTTC. Translated: CSAAGGGSYNEQFF.

The CDR3 protein is CASSLGQGETQYF. The DNA of the CDR3 is TGTGCCAGCAGCTTAGGACAGGGGGAGACCCAGTACTTC. This rearrangement joins TRBV11-2 to TRBJ2-5, with 8 bases matching TRBD1. The CDR3 totals 13 residues. The germline gives CDR1 SGHAT, CDR2 FQNNGV. Losses at the gene ends were 1 base for V and 5 bases for J; bases not matched to a gene: 0. Variable domain in full (rest from reference TRBV11-2 and TRBJ2-5): EAGVAQSPRYKIIEKRQSVAFWCNPISGHATLYWYQQILGQGPKLLIQFQNNGVVDDSQLPKDRFSAERLKGVDSTLKIQPAKLEDSAVYLCASSLGQGETQYFGPGTRLLVL.

The chain is built from TRBV19 and TRBJ2-2, with 8 bases identical to TRBD2. V was pared by 3 bases and J by 5 bases, with 8 bases of the junction left unmatched. The CDR3 is 16 amino acids. Looked up from germline, CDR1 is LNHDA and CDR2 is SQIVND (reference sequence). The CDR3 spells CASSMPRGGGTGELFF. CDR3 DNA: TGTGCCAGTAGTATGCCACGGGGGGGCGGAACCGGGGAGCTGTTTTTT. Looking up the rest from reference TRBV19 and TRBJ2-2 gives the full variable domain: DGGITQSPKYLFRKEGQNVTLSCEQNLNHDAMYWYRQDPGQGLRLIYYSQIVNDFQKGDIAEGYSVSREKKESFPLTVTSAQKNPTAFYLCASSMPRGGGTGELFFGEGSRLTVL.

The chain links TRBV7-9 to TRBJ2-7; no reliable D call. The CDR3 sequence is 17 residues long. Germline CDR1 reads SEHNR; CDR2 reads FQNEAQ (reference sequence). Trimming removed 1 base at V and 0 bases at J, with 16 bases between. The CDR3 nucleotides read TGTGCCAGCAGCTTAGTTGTGACAACCGGATACTCCTACGAGCAGTACTTC. Translating gives CASSLVVTTGYSYEQYF.

The chain carries TRBV3-1 (or the pseudogene TRBV3-2) and TRBJ2-2; D gene uncertain. Germline V gene data show CDR1 as LGHDT and CDR2 as YNNKEL (reference sequence). The CDR3 has 16 amino acids. The V end lost 0 bases, the J end lost 2 bases, and 10 bases lay between the germline ends. Written as DNA, the CDR3 is TGTGCCAGCAGCCAAGATCCGCGAGGAAACACCGGGGAGCTGTTTTTT. Its translation: CASSQDPRGNTGELFF.

This clone was picked up a small number of times. The chain joins TRBV19 to TRBJ1-1; D remains unclear. Per the germline V gene, CDR1 is LNHDA and CDR2 is SQIVND (reference sequence). The germline V and J ends were trimmed by 1 base and 3 bases, with 15 bases remaining between them. The CDR3 length is 16 residues. CDR3 coding DNA: TGTGCCAGTAGTATAGTGAAGCTGGGGATGGACACTGAAGCTTTCTTT. Protein product: CASSIVKLGMDTEAFF.

The rearrangement joins TRBV3-1 (or the pseudogene TRBV3-2) to TRBJ1-5, with 10 bases fitting TRBD1. V trimming: 4 bases; J trimming: 5 bases; junction bases outside the gene matches: 2. The CDR3 extends over 14 amino acids. CDR1 is LGHDT, CDR2 YNNKEL, per germline (reference sequence). The CDR3 spells CASSPGTGDQPQHF. In nucleotides, the CDR3 is TGTGCCAGCAGCCCAGGGACAGGGGATCAGCCCCAGCATTTT.